This T cell receptor (beta chain) emerged from a study of technical replicates of blood from a few donors. The germline gives CDR1 LGHNA, CDR2 YSLEER. Trimming cost V 0 bases and J 0 bases, with 9 bases left between them. This CDR3 spans 15 amino acids. Sequenced by immunoSEQ multiplex PCR; TCRdb stores in-frame clones only, minus some. The sample carries roughly 60,000 clones, 85% to 95% recorded once. The sequencing sample was made of PBMCs. The V gene is TRBV4-3, the J gene TRBJ2-7; D ambiguous. The source of this sequence is a human donor in good health. Some clones in this sample may be carry-over from other donors' samples. The CDR3 sequence: CASSQDNTRSYEQYF. The CDR3 DNA follows: TGCGCCAGCAGCCAAGATAACACCCGCTCCTACGAGCAGTACTTC.